This T cell receptor (beta chain) appears in the sequencing data of a study of blood T cells in healthy people across ages. V was trimmed by 6 bases and J by 7 bases, leaving 19 bases between them. The germline gives CDR1 MNHNS, CDR2 SASEGT. The CDR3 length is 15 residues. This clonotype is a singleton in its sample. The use of a sample-barcoded 5' primer and a J-beta primer mix characterized a second PCR of roughly 7 to 11 cycles. TCRdb passed the 5' RACE reads through MiXCR, listing each CDR3 protein once. The sample has approximately 1.5 million distinct CDR3 sequences, roughly two fifths seen once. Per individual sample, total RNA of at least 5.5 micrograms was extracted.

The V and J genes are TRBV6-1 and TRBJ2-1; tentatively, D is TRBD1 (6 bases). The TCR comes from a woman aged 18 to 35 in good health. The sample consisted of blood. The CDR3 nucleotides read TGTGCCAGCAGGACAGGATCCGGCAGGGTGAATGAGCAGTTCTTC. Translation gives CASRTGSGRVNEQFF.